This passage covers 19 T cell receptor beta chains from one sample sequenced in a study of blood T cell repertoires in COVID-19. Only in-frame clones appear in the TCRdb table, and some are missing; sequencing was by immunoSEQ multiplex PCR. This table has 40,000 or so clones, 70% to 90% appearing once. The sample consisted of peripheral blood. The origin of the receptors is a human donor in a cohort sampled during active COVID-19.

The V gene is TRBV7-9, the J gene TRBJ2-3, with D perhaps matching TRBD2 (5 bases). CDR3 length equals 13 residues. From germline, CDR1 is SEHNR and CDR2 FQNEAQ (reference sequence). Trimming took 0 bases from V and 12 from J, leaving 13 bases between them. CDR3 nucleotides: TGTGCCAGCAGCTTAGCCGAGGACTCGGGACAGTATTTT. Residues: CASSLAEDSGQYF. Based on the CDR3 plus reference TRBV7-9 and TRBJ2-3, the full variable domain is DTGVSQNPRHKITKRGQNVTFRCDPISEHNRLYWYRQTLGQGPEFLTYFQNEAQLEKSRLLSDRFSAERPKGSFSTLEIQRTEQGDSAMYLCASSLAEDSGQYFGPGTRLTVL.

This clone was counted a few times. CDR3 nucleotide sequence: TGTGCCAGTCTGACAGGGGGCGGGAGGACTGAAGCTTTCTTT. This encodes CASLTGGGRTEAFF. The rearrangement joins TRBV7-9 to TRBJ1-1, with 10 positions matching TRBD1. Trimming at V came to 9 bases and at J to 5 bases, leaving 9 bases not matched to a gene. CDR3 size: 14 residues. Germline V gene sequence: CDR1 SEHNR, CDR2 FQNEAQ (reference sequence). Looking up the rest from reference TRBV7-9 and TRBJ1-1 gives the full variable domain: DTGVSQNPRHKITKRGQNVTFRCDPISEHNRLYWYRQTLGQGPEFLTYFQNEAQLEKSRLLSDRFSAERPKGSFSTLEIQRTEQGDSAMYLCASLTGGGRTEAFFGQGTRLTVV.

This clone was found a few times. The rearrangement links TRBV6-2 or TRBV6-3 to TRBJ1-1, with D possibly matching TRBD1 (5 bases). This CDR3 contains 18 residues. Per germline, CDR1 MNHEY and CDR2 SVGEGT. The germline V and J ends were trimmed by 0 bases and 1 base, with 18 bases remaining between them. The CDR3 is CASSYSVTADLPNTEAFF. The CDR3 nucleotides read TGTGCCAGCAGTTACTCGGTGACAGCTGACCTTCCGAACACTGAAGCTTTCTTT.

CDR3 amino acids: CASSTPDSDNEQFF. CDR3 bases: TGTGCCAGCAGCACTCCAGACAGCGACAATGAGCAGTTCTTC. J is TRBJ2-1 and V is TRBV21-1; the listed D gene, TRBD1, was not tested against the DNA. TRBV21-1 is a listed pseudogene. The CDR3 is made up of 14 amino acids.

The DNA for the CDR3 is TGTGCCAGCAGCCACTCAGCGGGGGCGGCCGGGGAGCTGTTTTTT. Translated: CASSHSAGAAGELFF. The chain employs TRBV3-1 (or the pseudogene TRBV3-2) and TRBJ2-2; 8 nucleotides line up with TRBD2. Germline V gene lookup returns CDR1 LGHDT and CDR2 YNNKEL (reference sequence). The CDR3 runs to 15 residues. Losses at the gene ends were 3 bases for V and 6 bases for J; bases not matched to a gene: 6.

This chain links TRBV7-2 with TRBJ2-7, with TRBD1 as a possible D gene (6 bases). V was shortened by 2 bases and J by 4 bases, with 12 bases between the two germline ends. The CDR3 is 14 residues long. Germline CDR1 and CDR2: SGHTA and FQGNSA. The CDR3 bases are TGTGCCAGCAGCTTAAAACAGGGCCGATACGAGCAGTACTTC. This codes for CASSLKQGRYEQYF.

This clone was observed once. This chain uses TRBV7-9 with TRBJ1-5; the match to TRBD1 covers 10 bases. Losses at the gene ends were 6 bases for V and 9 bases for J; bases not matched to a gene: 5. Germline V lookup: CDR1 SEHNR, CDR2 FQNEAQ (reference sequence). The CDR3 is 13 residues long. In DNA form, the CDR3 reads TGTGCCAGCAGTCGGGACAGGGGAAGGCCCCAGCATTTT. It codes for CASSRDRGRPQHF. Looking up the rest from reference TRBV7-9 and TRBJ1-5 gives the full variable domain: DTGVSQNPRHKITKRGQNVTFRCDPISEHNRLYWYRQTLGQGPEFLTYFQNEAQLEKSRLLSDRFSAERPKGSFSTLEIQRTEQGDSAMYLCASSRDRGRPQHFGDGTRLSIL.

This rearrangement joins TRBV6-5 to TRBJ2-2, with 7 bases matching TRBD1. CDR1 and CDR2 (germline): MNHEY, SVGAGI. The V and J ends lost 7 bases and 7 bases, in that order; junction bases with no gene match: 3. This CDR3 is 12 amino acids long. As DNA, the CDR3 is TGTGCCAGCACGACAGGGTTCGGGGAGCTGTTTTTT. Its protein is CASTTGFGELFF.

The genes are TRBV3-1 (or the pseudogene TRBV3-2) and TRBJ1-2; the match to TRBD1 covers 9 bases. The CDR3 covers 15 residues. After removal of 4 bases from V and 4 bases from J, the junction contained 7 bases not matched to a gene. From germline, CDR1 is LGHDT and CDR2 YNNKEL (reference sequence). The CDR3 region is CASSRGTGLGYGYTF. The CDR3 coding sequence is TGTGCCAGCAGCCGGGGGACAGGGCTGGGCTATGGCTACACCTTC.

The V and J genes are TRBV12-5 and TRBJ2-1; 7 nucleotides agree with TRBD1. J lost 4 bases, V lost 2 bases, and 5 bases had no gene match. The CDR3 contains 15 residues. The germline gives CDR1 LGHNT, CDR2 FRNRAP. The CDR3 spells CASGLRQGRYNEQFF. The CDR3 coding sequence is TGTGCTAGTGGTTTGCGACAGGGTCGGTACAATGAGCAGTTCTTC.

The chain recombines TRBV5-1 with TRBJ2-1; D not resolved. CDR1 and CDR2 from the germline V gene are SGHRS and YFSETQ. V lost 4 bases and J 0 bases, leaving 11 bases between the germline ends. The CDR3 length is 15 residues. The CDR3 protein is CASSPRNNSYNEQFF. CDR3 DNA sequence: TGCGCCAGCAGCCCTAGAAACAACTCCTACAATGAGCAGTTCTTC. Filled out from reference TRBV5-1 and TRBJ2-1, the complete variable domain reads KAGVTQTPRYLIKTRGQQVTLSCSPISGHRSVSWYQQTPGQGLQFLFEYFSETQRNKGNFPGRFSGRQFSNSRSEMNVSTLELGDSALYLCASSPRNNSYNEQFFGPGTRLTVL.

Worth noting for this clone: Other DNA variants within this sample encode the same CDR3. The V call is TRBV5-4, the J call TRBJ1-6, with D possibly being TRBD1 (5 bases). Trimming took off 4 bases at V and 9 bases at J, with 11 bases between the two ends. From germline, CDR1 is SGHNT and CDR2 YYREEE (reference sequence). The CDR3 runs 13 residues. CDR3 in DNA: TGTGCCAGCAGCCCCACCGGGGGTTCACCCCTCCACTTT. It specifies CASSPTGGSPLHF.

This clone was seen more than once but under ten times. CDR3 DNA sequence: TGCGCCAGCAGCCCCTTACAGGGGACTGGTCAGCCCCAGCATTTT. Its translation: CASSPLQGTGQPQHF. This rearrangement joins TRBV4-1 to TRBJ1-5, with 7 bases matching TRBD1. J gave up 6 bases and V 4 bases, and 9 bases lay outside the gene matches. The V gene's germline CDR1 is MGHRA and CDR2 YSYEKL. The CDR3 consists of 15 residues.

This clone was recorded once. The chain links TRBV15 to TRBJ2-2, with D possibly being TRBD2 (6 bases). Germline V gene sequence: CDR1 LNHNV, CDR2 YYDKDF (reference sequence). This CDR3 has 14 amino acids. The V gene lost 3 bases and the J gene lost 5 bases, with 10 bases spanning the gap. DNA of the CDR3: TGTGCCACCAGCAGGTCTAGCGAAACCGGGGAGCTGTTTTTT. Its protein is CATSRSSETGELFF. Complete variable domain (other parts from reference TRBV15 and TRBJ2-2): DAMVIQNPRYQVTQFGKPVTLSCSQTLNHNVMYWYQQKSSQAPKLLFHYYDKDFNNEADTPDNFQSRRPNTSFCFLDIRSPGLGDTAMYLCATSRSSETGELFFGEGSRLTVL.

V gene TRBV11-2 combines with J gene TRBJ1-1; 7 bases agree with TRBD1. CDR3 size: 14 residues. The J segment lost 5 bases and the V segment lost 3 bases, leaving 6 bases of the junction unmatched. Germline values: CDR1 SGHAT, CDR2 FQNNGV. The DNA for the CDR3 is TGTGCCAGCAGCTTCGAGGGGGCGGGGACTGAAGCTTTCTTT. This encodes CASSFEGAGTEAFF.

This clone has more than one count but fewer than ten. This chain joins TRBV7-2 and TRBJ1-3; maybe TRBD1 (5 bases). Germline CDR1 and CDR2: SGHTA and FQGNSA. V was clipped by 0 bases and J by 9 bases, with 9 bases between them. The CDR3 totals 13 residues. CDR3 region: CASSLAGPLTIYF. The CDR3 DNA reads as TGTGCCAGCAGCTTAGCGGGGCCGCTCACCATATATTTT. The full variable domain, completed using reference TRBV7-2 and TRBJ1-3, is GAGVSQSPSNKVTEKGKDVELRCDPISGHTALYWYRQSLGQGLEFLIYFQGNSAPDKSGLPSDRFSAERTGGSVSTLTIQRTQQEDSAVYLCASSLAGPLTIYFGEGSWLTVV.

In DNA form, the CDR3 reads TGTGCCAGCGCAGGGGATTGGAACACTGAAGCTTTCTTT. Protein product: CASAGDWNTEAFF. The rearrangement links TRBV19 to TRBJ1-1; perhaps TRBD1 as D (6 bases). Trimming shortened V by 9 bases and J by 1 base, and 12 bases separated the two germline ends. This CDR3 is built from 13 residues. CDR1 is LNHDA, CDR2 SQIVND, per germline (reference sequence). Full variable domain (remainder filled in from reference TRBV19 and TRBJ1-1): DGGITQSPKYLFRKEGQNVTLSCEQNLNHDAMYWYRQDPGQGLRLIYYSQIVNDFQKGDIAEGYSVSREKKESFPLTVTSAQKNPTAFYLCASAGDWNTEAFFGQGTRLTVV.

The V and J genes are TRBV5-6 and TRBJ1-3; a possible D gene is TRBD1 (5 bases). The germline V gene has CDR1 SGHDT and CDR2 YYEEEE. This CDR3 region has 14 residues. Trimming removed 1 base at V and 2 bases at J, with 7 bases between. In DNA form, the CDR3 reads TGTGCCAGCAGCTTGCGGGGGGCTGGAAACACCATATATTTT. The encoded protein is CASSLRGAGNTIYF. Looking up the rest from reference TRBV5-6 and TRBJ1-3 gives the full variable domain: DAGVTQSPTHLIKTRGQQVTLRCSPKSGHDTVSWYQQALGQGPQFIFQYYEEEERQRGNFPDRFSGHQFPNYSSELNVNALLLGDSALYLCASSLRGAGNTIYFGEGSWLTVV.

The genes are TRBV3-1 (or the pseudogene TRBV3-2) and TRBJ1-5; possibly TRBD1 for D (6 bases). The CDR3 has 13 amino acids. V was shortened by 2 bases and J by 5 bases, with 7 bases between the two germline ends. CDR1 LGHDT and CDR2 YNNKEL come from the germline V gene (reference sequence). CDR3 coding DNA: TGTGCCAGCAGCCAATACAGGGATCAGCCCCAGCATTTT. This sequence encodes CASSQYRDQPQHF.